The clone carrying this T cell receptor beta chain was counted between two and nine times. Its antigen is currently unknown. The V gene's germline CDR1 is SEHNR and CDR2 FQNEAQ (reference sequence). The CDR3 has 13 amino acids. V was clipped by 5 bases and J by 6 bases; unmatched bases: 6. This specimen comes from a study of T-cell reconstitution after alpha-beta-depleted transplantation in children. Overall study findings and caveats: It was reported that alpha-beta T cells came from several hundred expanded graft clones (about two months after transplant).

A TCRbeta library incorporating unique molecular identifiers was prepared. TCRdb ran MiXCR on the PCR reads and lists one entry per CDR3 protein. The data contain about 870,000 distinct CDR3 sequences, about 15% of them seen just once; the ten biggest clones take up 5%. The sequencing here drew on PBMCs, mostly from graft donor cells, taken 360 days after TCRalphabeta/CD19-depleted stem cell transplant. The TCR sequence derives from a male patient younger than 18 who had a stem cell transplant for acute lymphoblastic leukemia, so the T cells may come from the graft donor. The chain uses TRBV7-9 and TRBJ1-2; TRBD1 agrees at 7 bases. CDR3 sequence reads: CASSPRQGDGYTF. CDR3 coding DNA: TGTGCCAGCAGCCCCCGACAGGGCGATGGCTACACCTTC.